A selection of T cell receptor beta chains follows, all from one sample in a study of shared T cell receptors in the human thymus. Clones were read by immunoSEQ multiplex PCR, and TCRdb kept only the in-frame ones, dropping some. The data hold 500,000 to 750,000 clones, with approximately 87% observed a single time. The sample also formed part of further work on human thymus T cells.

The source material was thymocytes. The receptors were sampled from a boy under two years old with a congenital heart defect. The CDR3 runs from the conserved cysteine through the conserved F or W. D genes are given only for firm matches. Only some rows state a clone size, as once, few, many or a class for expanded clones.

CDR3: CASSLYGQPQTGGEETQYF
DNA: TGCGCCAGCAGCTTGTACGGCCAGCCTCAGACAGGGGGCGAAGAGACCCAGTACTTC
V: TRBV5-1
length: 19
D: TRBD1
size: NA
J: TRBJ2-5

CDR3: CASSLEGASYTDTQYF
DNA: TGTGCCAGCTCGCTTGAGGGGGCGTCTTACACAGATACGCAGTATTTT
V: TRBV18
length: 16
D: TRBD1
size: NA
J: TRBJ2-3

CDR3: CASGPSHLGAKGNTIYF
DNA: TGTGCTAGTGGTCCGTCTCACTTGGGAGCAAAGGGAAACACCATATATTTT
V: TRBV12-5
length: 17
D: NA
size: NA
J: TRBJ1-3

CDR3: CASRPGLAGETQYF
DNA: TGTGCCAGCAGACCGGGACTAGCGGGAGAGACCCAGTACTTC
V: TRBV28
length: 14
D: TRBD2
size: few
J: TRBJ2-5

CDR3: CASSSPARLPSSYEQYF
DNA: TGTGCCAGCAGTTCCCCAGCTAGGCTGCCGAGCTCCTACGAGCAGTACTTC
V: TRBV11-2
length: 17
D: NA
size: NA
J: TRBJ2-7

CDR3: CASSLGGRTDTQYF
DNA: TGTGCCAGCAGCTTGGGCGGTCGAACAGATACGCAGTATTTT
V: TRBV5-4
length: 14
D: NA
size: NA
J: TRBJ2-3

CDR3: CASSSQTGAANVLTF
DNA: TGTGCCAGCAGTTCGCAGACAGGGGCGGCCAACGTCCTGACTTTC
V: TRBV27
length: 15
D: TRBD1
size: NA
J: TRBJ2-6

CDR3: CATTYRGASTPNGYTF
DNA: TGTGCCACAACCTACAGGGGAGCATCAACCCCAAATGGCTACACCTTC
V: TRBV19
length: 16
D: TRBD1
size: once
J: TRBJ1-2

CDR3: CASSQDMKRETGTQYF
DNA: TGCGCCAGCAGCCAAGACATGAAGCGGGAGACGGGGACCCAGTACTTC
V: TRBV4-3
length: 16
D: TRBD2
size: once
J: TRBJ2-5

CDR3: CASSLKSYPHEQYF
DNA: TGTGCCAGCAGTTTAAAGAGCTATCCCCACGAGCAGTACTTC
V: TRBV6-6
length: 14
D: NA
size: once
J: TRBJ2-7

CDR3: CAWSADGANYGYTF
DNA: TGTGCCTGGAGTGCCGACGGAGCTAACTATGGCTACACCTTC
V: TRBV30
length: 14
D: NA
size: NA
J: TRBJ1-2

CDR3: CASSDPGTNYGYTF
DNA: TGTGCCAGCAGTGACCCGGGTACTAACTATGGCTACACCTTC
V: TRBV2
length: 14
D: NA
size: NA
J: TRBJ1-2

CDR3: CASSQRLAGVGYEQYF
DNA: TGCGCCAGCAGCCAAAGACTAGCGGGAGTGGGGTACGAGCAGTACTTC
V: TRBV4-3
length: 16
D: TRBD2
size: NA
J: TRBJ2-7

CDR3: CASSPPPPTSGPSYNEQFF
DNA: TGTGCCAGCAGCCCCCCGCCCCCCACTAGCGGCCCCTCCTACAATGAGCAGTTCTTC
V: TRBV27
length: 19
D: TRBD2
size: NA
J: TRBJ2-1

CDR3: CASSSNDLDRVSYNEQFF
DNA: TGTGCCAGCAGCTCCAACGACCTCGACAGAGTCTCCTACAATGAGCAGTTCTTC
V: TRBV5-6
length: 18
D: NA
size: NA
J: TRBJ2-1

CDR3: CASSPPNRGAYEQYF
DNA: TGTGCCAGTAGCCCCCCAAACAGGGGTGCCTACGAGCAGTACTTC
V: TRBV19
length: 15
D: TRBD1
size: NA
J: TRBJ2-7

CDR3: CASSYRQASNQPQHF
DNA: TGTGCCAGCAGTTATCGCCAGGCTAGCAATCAGCCCCAGCATTTT
V: TRBV28
length: 15
D: NA
size: NA
J: TRBJ1-5

CDR3: CASSWGGRASTDTQYF
DNA: TGTGCCAGCAGCTGGGGCGGGAGAGCTAGCACAGATACGCAGTATTTT
V: TRBV5-6
length: 16
D: TRBD2
size: few
J: TRBJ2-3

CDR3: CAWRRLAGGSADTQYF
DNA: TGTGCCTGGAGGAGGCTAGCGGGAGGCTCCGCAGATACGCAGTATTTT
V: TRBV30
length: 16
D: TRBD2
size: NA
J: TRBJ2-3

CDR3: CASSPTGGIYNEQFF
DNA: TGTGCCAGCTCACCGACAGGGGGGATTTACAATGAGCAGTTCTTC
V: TRBV18
length: 15
D: TRBD1
size: NA
J: TRBJ2-1

CDR3: CASSLRPQQVQGNQPQHF
DNA: TGTGCCAGCAGTTTACGACCACAACAGGTTCAGGGCAATCAGCCCCAGCATTTT
V: TRBV28
length: 18
D: NA
size: NA
J: TRBJ1-5

CDR3: CASIRPGQTSTDTQYF
DNA: TGTGCCAGCATTCGACCGGGACAAACTTCCACAGATACGCAGTATTTT
V: TRBV2
length: 16
D: NA
size: few
J: TRBJ2-3

CDR3: CASTTIRGEDSYYEQYF
DNA: TGTGCCAGCACCACAATTAGGGGAGAGGACAGTTATTACGAGCAGTACTTC
V: TRBV28
length: 17
D: NA
size: NA
J: TRBJ2-7

CDR3: CASSFRTGDSNQPQHF
DNA: TGTGCCAGCAGTTTCCGGACAGGGGATAGCAATCAGCCCCAGCATTTT
V: TRBV28
length: 16
D: TRBD1
size: NA
J: TRBJ1-5

CDR3: CASSSRRPKSTGADNYGYTF
DNA: TGTGCCAGCAGCTCACGAAGGCCTAAGTCAACAGGGGCCGACAACTATGGCTACACCTTC
V: TRBV13
length: 20
D: TRBD1
size: NA
J: TRBJ1-2

CDR3: CASSLGGDAAGELFF
DNA: TGCGCCAGCAGCTTAGGGGGAGATGCCGCCGGGGAGCTGTTTTTT
V: TRBV4-3
length: 15
D: NA
size: NA
J: TRBJ2-2

CDR3: CAIPRTSGKGNNEQFF
DNA: TGTGCCATCCCCAGGACTAGCGGGAAAGGGAACAATGAGCAGTTCTTC
V: TRBV10-3
length: 16
D: TRBD2
size: NA
J: TRBJ2-1

CDR3: CASRSGANNEQFF
DNA: TGTGCCAGCAGGAGCGGGGCCAACAATGAGCAGTTCTTC
V: TRBV6-4
length: 13
D: TRBD2
size: NA
J: TRBJ2-1

CDR3: CASSACSRSSTDTQYF
DNA: TGTGCCAGCAGCGCATGTAGCAGATCTAGCACAGATACGCAGTATTTT
V: TRBV9
length: 16
D: NA
size: NA
J: TRBJ2-3

CDR3: CASSDTLSGRINEQFF
DNA: TGTGCCAGCAGTGACACCCTTAGCGGGAGGATCAATGAGCAGTTCTTC
V: TRBV25-1
length: 16
D: TRBD2
size: NA
J: TRBJ2-1

CDR3: CTSSHLGTSGRITQYF
DNA: TGCACCAGCAGCCACCTTGGGACTAGCGGGAGGATAACGCAGTATTTT
V: TRBV1
length: 16
D: NA
size: NA
J: TRBJ2-3

CDR3: CASSETGTGELFF
DNA: TGTGCCAGCAGTGAAACAGGCACCGGGGAGCTGTTTTTT
V: TRBV25-1
length: 13
D: NA
size: NA
J: TRBJ2-2

CDR3: CASSLAGIAEETQYF
DNA: TGCGCCAGCAGCCTCGCCGGTATAGCGGAAGAGACCCAGTACTTC
V: TRBV5-1
length: 15
D: NA
size: NA
J: TRBJ2-5

CDR3: CIGQTYQETQYF
DNA: TGTATAGGACAGACGTACCAAGAGACCCAGTACTTC
V: TRBV30
length: 12
D: NA
size: NA
J: TRBJ2-5

CDR3: CASSEKWLAGGPWTDTQYF
DNA: TGTGCCAGCAGTGAAAAGTGGCTAGCGGGAGGGCCGTGGACAGATACGCAGTATTTT
V: TRBV2
length: 19
D: TRBD2
size: NA
J: TRBJ2-3

CDR3: CATSSGTGGGEQYF
DNA: TGTGCCACCAGCAGTGGGACAGGGGGTGGTGAGCAGTACTTC
V: TRBV15
length: 14
D: TRBD1
size: once
J: TRBJ2-7

CDR3: CASRAGGEDQPQHF
DNA: TGTGCCAGCAGGGCCGGGGGGGAGGATCAGCCCCAGCATTTT
V: TRBV27
length: 14
D: NA
size: NA
J: TRBJ1-5

CDR3: CASSPSHRGCEQFF
DNA: TGTGCCAGCAGTCCCTCCCACAGGGGTTGTGAGCAGTTCTTC
V: TRBV2
length: 14
D: TRBD1
size: NA
J: TRBJ2-1

CDR3: CASSEGRRGLLSTDTQYF
DNA: TGTGCCAGCAGTGAAGGGCGGCGGGGACTTCTTAGCACAGATACGCAGTATTTT
V: TRBV2
length: 18
D: NA
size: NA
J: TRBJ2-3

CDR3: CSVFKRGTTGEAFF
DNA: TGCAGCGTTTTCAAGCGGGGCACGACGGGTGAAGCTTTCTTT
V: TRBV29-1
length: 14
D: NA
size: NA
J: TRBJ1-1

CDR3: CASSIDQGEYRYTF
DNA: TGTGCCAGTAGTATAGATCAAGGAGAGTATCGCTACACCTTC
V: TRBV19
length: 14
D: NA
size: NA
J: TRBJ1-2

CDR3: CASSLVPSGGIIAKNIQYF
DNA: TGCGCCAGCAGCTTGGTGCCTAGCGGGGGGATAATAGCCAAAAACATTCAGTACTTC
V: TRBV5-1
length: 19
D: TRBD2
size: NA
J: TRBJ2-4

CDR3: CASSAARCIDESSYNEQFF
DNA: TGTGCCAGCAGTGCCGCGAGGTGCATAGACGAGAGCTCCTACAATGAGCAGTTCTTC
V: TRBV2
length: 19
D: NA
size: NA
J: TRBJ2-1

CDR3: CVIDGHPSYEQYF
DNA: TGTGTAATAGACGGACACCCCTCCTACGAGCAGTACTTC
V: TRBV2
length: 13
D: NA
size: NA
J: TRBJ2-7

CDR3: CASSQAPHRVRGANVLTF
DNA: TGCGCCAGCAGCCAAGCTCCCCACAGGGTTAGGGGGGCCAACGTCCTGACTTTC
V: TRBV4-3
length: 18
D: NA
size: NA
J: TRBJ2-6

CDR3: CASSPRTETNYGYTF
DNA: TGCGCCAGCAGCCCCAGGACAGAAACTAACTATGGCTACACCTTC
V: TRBV5-1
length: 15
D: NA
size: NA
J: TRBJ1-2